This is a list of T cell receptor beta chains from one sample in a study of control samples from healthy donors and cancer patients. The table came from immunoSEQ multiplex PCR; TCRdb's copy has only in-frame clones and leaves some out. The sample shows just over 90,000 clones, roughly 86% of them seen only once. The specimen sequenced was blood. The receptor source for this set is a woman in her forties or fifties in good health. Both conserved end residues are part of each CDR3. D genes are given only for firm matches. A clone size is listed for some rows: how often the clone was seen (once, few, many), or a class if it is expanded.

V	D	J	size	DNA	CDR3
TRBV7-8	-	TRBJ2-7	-	-	CASSLQPTSSTSQYF
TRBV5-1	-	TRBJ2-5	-	TGCGCCAGCAGCCCGGAGGGAGAGACCCAGTACTTC	CASSPEGETQYF
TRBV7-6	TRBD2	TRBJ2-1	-	TGTGCCAGCAGCCCACTAGCGGGGGGGCGGAATGAGCAGTTCTTC	CASSPLAGGRNEQFF
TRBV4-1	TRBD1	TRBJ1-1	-	TGCGCCAGCAGCCAAGATCTCCTGGGACAGGCGAACACTGAAGCTTTCTTT	CASSQDLLGQANTEAFF
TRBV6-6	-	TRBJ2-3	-	TGTGCCAGCAGCCTTGGAGGGGCCTCAGATACGCAGTATTTT	CASSLGGASDTQYF
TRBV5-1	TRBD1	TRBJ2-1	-	TGCGCCAGCACCAATTACAGGGGACCCGGCAATGAGCAGTTCTTC	CASTNYRGPGNEQFF
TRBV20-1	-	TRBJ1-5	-	TGCAGTGCTAGAGATCGCAGAGCCCAGCATTTT	CSARDRRAQHF
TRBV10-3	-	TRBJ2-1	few	TGTGCCATCCGGAGAAGGAATGAGCAGTTCTTC	CAIRRRNEQFF
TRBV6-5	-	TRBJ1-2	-	TGTGCCAGCAGTTACTCTAGGGGGAAGAGTCTCTACACCTTC	CASSYSRGKSLYTF
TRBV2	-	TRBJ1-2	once	TGTGCCAGCAGTGACCTTTCGGCAGGGTCCAACTATGGCTACACCTTC	CASSDLSAGSNYGYTF
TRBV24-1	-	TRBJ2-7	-	TGTGCCACCAGTGATTCGGACTTAGGACGGCAGTACTTC	CATSDSDLGRQYF
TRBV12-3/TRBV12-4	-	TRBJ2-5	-	TGTGCCAGCACTTGGAGACAGCCGGAGACCCAGTACTTC	CASTWRQPETQYF
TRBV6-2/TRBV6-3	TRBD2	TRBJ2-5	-	TGTGCCAGCAGTTACTGGGGCGGGAGGGCCGTAGAGACCCAGTACTTC	CASSYWGGRAVETQYF
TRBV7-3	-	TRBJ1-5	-	TGTGCCAGCAGCCCTGAACGTGGGGGCACCCAGCATTTT	CASSPERGGTQHF
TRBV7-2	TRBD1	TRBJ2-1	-	TGTGCCAGCAGCTTAAGGGTGACAGGGGCCTCCGAGCAGTTCTTC	CASSLRVTGASEQFF
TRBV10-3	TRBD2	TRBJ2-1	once	TGTGCCATCAGTGGTGATAGCGGGAGGGCCGGGAATGAGCAGTTCTTC	CAISGDSGRAGNEQFF
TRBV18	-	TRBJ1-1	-	TGTGCCAGCTCACCACCGGCGAACACTGAAGCTTTCTTT	CASSPPANTEAFF
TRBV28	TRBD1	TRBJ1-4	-	TGTGCCAGCAGTTTATGGTGGGACAGTTGGCGTGGGGAAAAACTGTTTTTT	CASSLWWDSWRGEKLFF
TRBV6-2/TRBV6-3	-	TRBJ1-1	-	TGTGCCAGCAGTTTTCGACAGAAGTTTCAAGCTTTCTTT	CASSFRQKFQAFF
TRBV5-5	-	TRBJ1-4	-	TGTGCCAGCAGCAACCGGGACTGGTCGTATGAAAAACTGTTTTTT	CASSNRDWSYEKLFF
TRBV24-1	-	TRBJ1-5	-	TGTGCCACCAGTGATTCAGGGGCAGCGGGCAATCAGCCCCAGCATTTT	CATSDSGAAGNQPQHF
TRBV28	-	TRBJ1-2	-	TGTGCCAGCAGTTCCAGGGTTAGCTACACCTTC	CASSSRVSYTF
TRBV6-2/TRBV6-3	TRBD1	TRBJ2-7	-	TGTGCCAGCAGTTACGCGGGACAGGGGGCGCGCGAGCAGTACTTC	CASSYAGQGAREQYF
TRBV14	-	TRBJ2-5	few	TGTGCCAGCAGCGCCTTCTTGCAAGAGACCCAGTACTTC	CASSAFLQETQYF
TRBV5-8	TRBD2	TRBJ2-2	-	TGTGCCAGCAGCCCTCGGACTAGCGGAACGAACACCGGGGAGCTGTTTTTT	CASSPRTSGTNTGELFF
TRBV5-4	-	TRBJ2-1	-	TGTGCCAGCAGCTTGCTTGGGAGTAACAATGAGCAGTTCTTC	CASSLLGSNNEQFF
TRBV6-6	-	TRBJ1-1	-	TGTGCCAGCAGTTACGACAGCATGAACACTGAAGCTTTCTTT	CASSYDSMNTEAFF
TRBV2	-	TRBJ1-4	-	TGTGCCAGCAGAAGGGGAAAAGGGGAAAAACTGTTTTTT	CASRRGKGEKLFF
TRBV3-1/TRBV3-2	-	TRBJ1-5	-	TGTGCCAGCAGCAAAGACAGTGGTAATCAGCCCCAGCATTTT	CASSKDSGNQPQHF
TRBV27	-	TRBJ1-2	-	TGTGCCAGCAGTTCCCATGACAATTCTAGGAACTATGGCTACACCTTC	CASSSHDNSRNYGYTF
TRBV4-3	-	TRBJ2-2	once	TGCGCCAGCAGCCAAGAAGGGCAGTCGAACACCGGGGAGCTGTTTTTT	CASSQEGQSNTGELFF
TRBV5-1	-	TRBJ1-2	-	TGCGCCAGCAGCTCCGGGGGAGGGGTGACTAACTATGGCTACACCTTC	CASSSGGGVTNYGYTF
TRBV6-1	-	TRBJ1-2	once	TGTGCCAGCAGTGATTCGGGGATCTCAGTCGGCCATTATGGCTACACCTTC	CASSDSGISVGHYGYTF
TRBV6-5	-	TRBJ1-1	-	TGTGCCAGCAGTTACTCACACAGGTCTGAAGCTTTCTTT	CASSYSHRSEAFF
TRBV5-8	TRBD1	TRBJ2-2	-	TGTGCCAGCAGCTTGGCCCTGGGACAGAAGACCGGGGAGCTGTTTTTT	CASSLALGQKTGELFF
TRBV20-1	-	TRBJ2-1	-	TGCAGTGCTAGAGTTCCGGGTCTTCAGTTCTTC	CSARVPGLQFF
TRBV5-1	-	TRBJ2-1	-	TGCGCCAGCATCCTGCCTCGGTACAATGAGCAGTTCTTC	CASILPRYNEQFF